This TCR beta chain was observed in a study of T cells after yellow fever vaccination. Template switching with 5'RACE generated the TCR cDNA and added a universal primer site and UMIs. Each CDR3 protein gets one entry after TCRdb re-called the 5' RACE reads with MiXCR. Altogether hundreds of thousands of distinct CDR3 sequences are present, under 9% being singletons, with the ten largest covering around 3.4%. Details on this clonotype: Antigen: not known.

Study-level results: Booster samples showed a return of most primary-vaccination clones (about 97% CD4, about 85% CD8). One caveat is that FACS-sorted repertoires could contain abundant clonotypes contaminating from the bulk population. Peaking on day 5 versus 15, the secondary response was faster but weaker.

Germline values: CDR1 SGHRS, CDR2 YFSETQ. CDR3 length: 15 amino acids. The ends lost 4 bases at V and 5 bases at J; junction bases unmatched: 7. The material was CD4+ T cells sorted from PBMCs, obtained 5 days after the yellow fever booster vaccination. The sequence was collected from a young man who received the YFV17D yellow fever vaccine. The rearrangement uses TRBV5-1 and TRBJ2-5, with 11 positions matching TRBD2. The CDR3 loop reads CASSVAGGPLETQYF. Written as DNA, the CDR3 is TGCGCCAGCAGCGTAGCGGGGGGGCCTTTGGAGACCCAGTACTTC.